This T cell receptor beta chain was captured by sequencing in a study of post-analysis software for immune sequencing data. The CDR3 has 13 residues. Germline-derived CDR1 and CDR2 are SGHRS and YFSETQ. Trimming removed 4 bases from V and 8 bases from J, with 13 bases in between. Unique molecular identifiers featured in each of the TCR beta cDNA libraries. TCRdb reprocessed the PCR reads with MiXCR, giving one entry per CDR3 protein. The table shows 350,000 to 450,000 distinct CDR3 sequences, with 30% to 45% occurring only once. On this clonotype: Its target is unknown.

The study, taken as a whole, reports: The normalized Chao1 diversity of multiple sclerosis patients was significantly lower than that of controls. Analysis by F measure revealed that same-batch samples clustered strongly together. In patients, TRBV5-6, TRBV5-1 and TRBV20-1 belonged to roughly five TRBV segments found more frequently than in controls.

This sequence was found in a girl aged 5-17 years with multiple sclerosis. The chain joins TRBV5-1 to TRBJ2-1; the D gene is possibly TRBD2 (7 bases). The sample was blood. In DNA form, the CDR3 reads TGCGCCAGCAGCGGGGGGGCCGTCGATGAGCAGTTCTTC. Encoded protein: CASSGGAVDEQFF.